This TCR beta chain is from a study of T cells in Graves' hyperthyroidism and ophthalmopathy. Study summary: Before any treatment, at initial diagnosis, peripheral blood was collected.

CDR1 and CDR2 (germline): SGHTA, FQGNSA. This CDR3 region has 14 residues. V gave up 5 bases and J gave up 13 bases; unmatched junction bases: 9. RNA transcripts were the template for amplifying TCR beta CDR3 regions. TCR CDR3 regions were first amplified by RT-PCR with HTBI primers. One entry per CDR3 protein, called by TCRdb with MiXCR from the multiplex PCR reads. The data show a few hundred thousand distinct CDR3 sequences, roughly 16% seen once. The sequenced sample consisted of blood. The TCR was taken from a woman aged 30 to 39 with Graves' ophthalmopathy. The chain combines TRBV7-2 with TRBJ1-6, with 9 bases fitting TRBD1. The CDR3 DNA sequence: TGTGCCAGCAGCCCCGGGACAGGGTACAGTCCCCTCCACTTT. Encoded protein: CASSPGTGYSPLHF.